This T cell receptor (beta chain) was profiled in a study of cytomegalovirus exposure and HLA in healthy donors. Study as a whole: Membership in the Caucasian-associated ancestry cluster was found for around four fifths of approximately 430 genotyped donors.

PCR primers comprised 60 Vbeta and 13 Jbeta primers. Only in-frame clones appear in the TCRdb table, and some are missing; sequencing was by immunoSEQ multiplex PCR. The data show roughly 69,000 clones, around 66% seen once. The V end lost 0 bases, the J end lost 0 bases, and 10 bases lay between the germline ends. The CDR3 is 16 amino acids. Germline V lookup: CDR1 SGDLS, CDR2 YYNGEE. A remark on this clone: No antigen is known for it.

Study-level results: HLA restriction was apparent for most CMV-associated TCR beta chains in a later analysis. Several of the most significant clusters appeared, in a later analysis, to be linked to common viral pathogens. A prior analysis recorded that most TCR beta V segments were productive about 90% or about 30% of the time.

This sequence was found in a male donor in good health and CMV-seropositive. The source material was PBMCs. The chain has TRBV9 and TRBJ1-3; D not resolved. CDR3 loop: CASSVGFSFSGNTIYF. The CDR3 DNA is TGTGCCAGCAGCGTAGGTTTTTCCTTCTCTGGAAACACCATATATTTT.